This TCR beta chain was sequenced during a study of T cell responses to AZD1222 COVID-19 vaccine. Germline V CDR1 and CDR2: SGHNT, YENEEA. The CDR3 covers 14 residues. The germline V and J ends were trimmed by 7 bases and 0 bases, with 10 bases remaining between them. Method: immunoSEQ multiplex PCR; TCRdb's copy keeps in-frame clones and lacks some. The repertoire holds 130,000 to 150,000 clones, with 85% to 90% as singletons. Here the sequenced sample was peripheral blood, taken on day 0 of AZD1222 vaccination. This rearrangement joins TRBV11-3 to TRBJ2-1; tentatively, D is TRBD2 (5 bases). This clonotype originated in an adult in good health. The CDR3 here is CASKLGNSYNEQFF. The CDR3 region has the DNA TGTGCCAGCAAACTAGGAAACTCCTACAATGAGCAGTTCTTC.